Shown below are 17 T cell receptor beta chains from a single sample sequenced in a study of OX40 agonist ivuxolimab in advanced cancers. Here immunoSEQ multiplex PCR was the method, and the copy in TCRdb shows in-frame clones only, minus some. The sample comprises under 30,000 clones, approximately 86% of which are singletons, and around 28% rests with the top ten. The material sequenced was CD4+ or CD8+ T cells sorted from blood, taken in a trial of the OX40 agonist ivuxolimab. The receptors were gathered from an adult with an advanced solid tumor such as melanoma, head and neck, liver or kidney cancer.

The chain employs TRBV9 and TRBJ2-5, with 8 bases lining up with TRBD2. The CDR3 totals 15 residues. Germline-derived CDR1 and CDR2 are SGDLS and YYNGEE. The trim removed 2 bases at V and 2 bases at J, leaving 5 bases unmatched. The CDR3 DNA reads TGTGCCAGCAGCGTGAGCGGGAGCGCACAAGAGACCCAGTACTTC. Protein product: CASSVSGSAQETQYF.

The chain has TRBV18 and TRBJ2-1, with D possibly being TRBD2 (6 bases). The CDR3 consists of 16 residues. V lost 2 bases and J 3 bases, leaving 14 bases between the germline ends. Germline V gene lookup returns CDR1 KGHSH and CDR2 LQKENI. CDR3 DNA sequence: TGTGCCAGCTCACCATCGACGGGACTCGGCTACAATGAGCAGTTCTTC. Protein product: CASSPSTGLGYNEQFF. Full variable domain (outside the CDR3, taken from reference TRBV18 and TRBJ2-1): NAGVMQNPRHLVRRRGQEARLRCSPMKGHSHVYWYRQLPEEGLKFMVYLQKENIIDESGMPKERFSAEFPKEGPSILRIQQVVRGDSAAYFCASSPSTGLGYNEQFFGPGTRLTVL.

This chain connects TRBV5-4 to TRBJ1-2; possibly TRBD1 for D (5 bases). V was trimmed by 4 bases and J by 1 base, leaving 14 bases between them. This CDR3 spans 15 amino acids. CDR1 is SGHNT and CDR2 is YYREEE in the germline V gene (reference sequence). CDR3 nucleotide sequence: TGTGCCAGCAGCGGGGCTGTGGACATTAACTATGGCTACACCTTC. Its translation: CASSGAVDINYGYTF.

The chain recombines TRBV5-5 with TRBJ2-1; 7 nucleotides match TRBD2. With 4 bases clipped from V and 8 bases from J, the junction kept 6 bases outside the gene matches. CDR3 length: 13 amino acids. Germline CDR1 SGHKS, CDR2 YYEKEE (reference sequence). The CDR3: CASSPWEGYEQFF. CDR3 DNA: TGTGCCAGCAGCCCCTGGGAGGGGTATGAGCAGTTCTTC.

The V and J genes are TRBV27 and TRBJ2-3, with 7 bases that match TRBD2. The CDR3 is 16 residues long. J lost 0 bases, V lost 2 bases, and 5 bases had no gene match. CDR1 and CDR2 from the germline V gene are MNHEY and SMNVEV (reference sequence). CDR3 sequence reads: CASSLGPGGSTDTQYF. CDR3 DNA sequence: TGTGCCAGCAGTTTAGGGCCCGGGGGGAGCACAGATACGCAGTATTTT.

The rearrangement uses TRBV7-2 and TRBJ1-3, with D uncertain. This CDR3 region has 15 residues. Germline CDR1 reads SGHTA; CDR2 reads FQGNSA. Trimming removed 5 bases at V and 0 bases at J, with 11 bases between. CDR3 sequence: CASSLRRFSGNTIYF. For the CDR3, the DNA is TGTGCCAGCAGCCTGAGACGGTTCTCTGGAAACACCATATATTTT.

The chain employs TRBV9 and TRBJ2-7, with 8 bases fitting TRBD2. Germline CDR1 and CDR2: SGDLS and YYNGEE. CDR3 size: 15 residues. The ends lost 0 bases at V and 2 bases at J; junction bases unmatched: 4. CDR3 coding DNA: TGTGCCAGCAGCGTAGAGACTAGCGCCGCCTACGAGCAGTACTTC. Translation gives CASSVETSAAYEQYF. The whole variable domain, remainder taken from reference TRBV9 and TRBJ2-7, is DSGVTQTPKHLITATGQRVTLRCSPRSGDLSVYWYQQSLDQGLQFLIQYYNGEERAKGNILERFSAQQFPDLHSELNLSSLELGDSALYFCASSVETSAAYEQYFGPGTRLTVT.

This clone was counted a few times. The V call is TRBV2, the J call TRBJ2-1, with 12 nucleotides matching TRBD2. Germline assignment: CDR1 SNHLY and CDR2 FYNNEI. The CDR3 loop spans 16 amino acids. With 6 bases clipped from V and 3 bases from J, the junction kept 6 bases outside the gene matches. CDR3 amino acids: CASRRLAGADYNEQFF. In nucleotides, the CDR3 is TGTGCCAGCAGACGACTAGCGGGGGCCGACTACAATGAGCAGTTCTTC. The whole variable domain, remainder taken from reference TRBV2 and TRBJ2-1, is EPEVTQTPSHQVTQMGQEVILRCVPISNHLYFYWYRQILGQKVEFLVSFYNNEISEKSEIFDDQFSVERPDGSNFTLKIRSTKLEDSAMYFCASRRLAGADYNEQFFGPGTRLTVL.

This clone came up once. The rearrangement joins TRBV6-1 to TRBJ1-2; no firm D call. V gave up 7 bases and J gave up 8 bases, with 17 bases separating them. Germline V gene data show CDR1 as MNHNS and CDR2 as SASEGT. CDR3 length equals 13 residues. The CDR3 DNA is TGTGCCAGCACCTATTCCGGGCCCAACGGCTACACCTTC. This sequence encodes CASTYSGPNGYTF.

This chain uses TRBV11-2 with TRBJ2-3; D gene unclear. Germline V gives CDR1 SGHAT, CDR2 FQNNGV. The V gene lost 2 bases and the J gene lost 2 bases, with 8 bases spanning the gap. The CDR3 totals 14 residues. CDR3 sequence reads: CASSLWQDTDTQYF. The CDR3, as DNA: TGTGCCAGCAGCTTATGGCAGGACACAGATACGCAGTATTTT.

The rearrangement links TRBV23-1 to TRBJ1-2; D not resolved. TRBV23-1 carries the ORF label, with uncertain function. Trimming left V 7 bases short and J 3 bases short, with 9 bases between. CDR3 length: 12 amino acids. This chain's CDR3 is CASNFKDYGYTF. The CDR3 DNA follows: TGCGCCAGCAACTTCAAAGACTATGGCTACACCTTC.

The CDR3 bases are TGTGCTAGTGGTTTGGTAACCGACAGGGGGCCAGAGACCCAGTACTTC. As protein: CASGLVTDRGPETQYF. The chain is built from TRBV12-5 and TRBJ2-5; the match to TRBD1 covers 10 bases. Per germline, CDR1 LGHNT and CDR2 FRNRAP. With 0 bases clipped from V and 4 bases from J, the junction kept 5 bases outside the gene matches. This CDR3 region has 16 residues.

This clone was counted only a few times. The chain joins TRBV4-1 to TRBJ1-2, with D unresolved. V lost 1 base, J lost 5 bases, and 17 bases lay in between. CDR3 size: 16 residues. Germline assignment: CDR1 MGHRA and CDR2 YSYEKL. The CDR3 here is CASSQGREAIAYGYTF. The CDR3 nucleotides are TGCGCCAGCAGCCAAGGGCGAGAAGCGATTGCTTATGGCTACACCTTC.

The chain joins TRBV5-4 to TRBJ1-1; D possibly corresponds to TRBD1 (5 bases). V was pared by 2 bases and J by 5 bases, with 10 bases between. This CDR3 is 13 amino acids long. Germline values: CDR1 SGHNT, CDR2 YYREEE (reference sequence). Here the CDR3 reads CASSFWGGTEAFF. The CDR3 region has the DNA TGTGCCAGCAGCTTTTGGGGGGGTACTGAAGCTTTCTTT.

The CDR3: CASSESTDPDTQYF. DNA for the CDR3: TGTGCCAGCAGTGAATCGACAGATCCAGATACGCAGTATTTT. J is TRBJ2-3 and V is TRBV6-4; tentative D call: TRBD1 (5 bases). The CDR3 loop spans 14 amino acids. Germline CDR1 MRHNA, CDR2 SNTAGT. Trimming removed 3 bases at V and 4 bases at J, with 11 bases between.

The chain uses TRBV10-1 and TRBJ2-7; the D gene is possibly TRBD1 (5 bases). CDR1 is WNHNN and CDR2 is SYGVQD in the germline V gene (reference sequence). Trimming took 6 bases from V and 0 from J, leaving 6 bases between them. This CDR3 region has 12 residues. CDR3 nucleotide sequence: TGCGCCAGCAGCGACAGCTCCTACGAGCAGTACTTC. This codes for CASSDSSYEQYF.

The genes are TRBV10-3 and TRBJ2-7; tentative D call: TRBD2 (7 bases). The CDR3 loop spans 15 amino acids. The germline gives CDR1 ENHRY, CDR2 SYGVKD. The germline V and J ends were trimmed by 8 bases and 3 bases, with 20 bases remaining between them. In DNA form, the CDR3 reads TGTGCCATCGGCGGGGGCGAGGGGGAGCACTACGAGCAGTACTTC. This encodes CAIGGGEGEHYEQYF.